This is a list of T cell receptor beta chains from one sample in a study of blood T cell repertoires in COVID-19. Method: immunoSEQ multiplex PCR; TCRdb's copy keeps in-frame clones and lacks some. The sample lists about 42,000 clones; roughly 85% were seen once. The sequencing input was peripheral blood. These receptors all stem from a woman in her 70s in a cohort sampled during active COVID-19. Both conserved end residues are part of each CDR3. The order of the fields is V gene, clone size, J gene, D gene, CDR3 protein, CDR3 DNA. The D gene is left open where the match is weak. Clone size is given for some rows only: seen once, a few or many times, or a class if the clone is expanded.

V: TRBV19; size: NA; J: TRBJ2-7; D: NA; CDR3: CASSTTTSYEQYF; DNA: TGTGCCAGTAGCACCACTACCTCCTACGAGCAGTACTTC
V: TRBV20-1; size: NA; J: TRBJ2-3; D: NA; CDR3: CSASSDSPYTDTQYF; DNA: TGCAGTGCTAGTTCCGACAGTCCCTACACAGATACGCAGTATTTT
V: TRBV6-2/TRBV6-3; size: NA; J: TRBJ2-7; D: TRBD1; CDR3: CASSYFRDSSYEQYF; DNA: TGTGCCAGCAGTTACTTTCGGGACAGCTCCTACGAGCAGTACTTC
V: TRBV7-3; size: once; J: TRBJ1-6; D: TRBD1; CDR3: CASSLGQVGNSPLHF; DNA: TGTGCCAGCAGCTTAGGACAGGTCGGAAATTCACCCCTCCACTTT
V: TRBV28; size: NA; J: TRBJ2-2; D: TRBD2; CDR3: CASNPRGLAGGLDTGELFF; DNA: TGTGCCAGCAACCCAAGAGGTTTAGCGGGAGGGTTGGACACCGGGGAGCTGTTTTTT
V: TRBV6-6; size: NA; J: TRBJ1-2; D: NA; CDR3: CASSQGNYGYTF; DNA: TGTGCCAGCAGTCAGGGGAACTATGGCTACACCTTC
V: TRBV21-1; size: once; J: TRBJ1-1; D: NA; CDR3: CASSERYTGWYTEAFF; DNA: TGTGCCAGCAGCGAAAGGTATACAGGGTGGTACACTGAAGCTTTCTTT
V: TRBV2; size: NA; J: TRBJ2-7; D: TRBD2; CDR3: CASSERGSTAYEQYF; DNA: TGTGCCAGCAGTGAACGCGGGAGTACGGCTTACGAGCAGTACTTC
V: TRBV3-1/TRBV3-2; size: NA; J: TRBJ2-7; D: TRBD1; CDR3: CASSQVTGGYEQYF; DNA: TGTGCCAGCAGCCAAGTTACAGGGGGTTACGAGCAGTACTTC
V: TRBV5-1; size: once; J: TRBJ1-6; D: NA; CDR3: CASSLGGGSVSPLHF; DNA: TGCGCCAGCAGCTTGGGCGGGGGGAGTGTGTCACCCCTCCACTTT
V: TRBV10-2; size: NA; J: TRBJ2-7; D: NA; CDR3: CASSESGQVGGEQYF; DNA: TGCGCCAGCAGTGAGTCCGGGCAGGTGGGGGGCGAGCAGTACTTC
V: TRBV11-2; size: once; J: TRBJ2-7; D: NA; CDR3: CASSLELAMPPEQYF; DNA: TGTGCCAGCAGCTTAGAGCTAGCGATGCCCCCTGAGCAGTACTTC
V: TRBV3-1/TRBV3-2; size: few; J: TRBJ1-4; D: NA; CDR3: CASSHLAGNEKLFF; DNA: TGTGCCAGCAGCCATCTCGCCGGTAATGAAAAACTGTTTTTT
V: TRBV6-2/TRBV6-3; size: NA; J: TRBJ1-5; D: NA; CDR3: CASSLISNQPQHF; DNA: TGTGCCAGCAGCCTAATTAGCAATCAGCCCCAGCATTTT
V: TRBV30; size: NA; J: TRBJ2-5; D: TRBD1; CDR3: CAWSDRGYETQYF; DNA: TGTGCCTGGAGTGACAGGGGGTATGAGACCCAGTACTTC
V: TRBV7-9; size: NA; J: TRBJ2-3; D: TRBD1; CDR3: CASSLQGSTDTQYF; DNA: TGTGCCAGCAGCCTACAGGGGAGCACAGATACGCAGTATTTT
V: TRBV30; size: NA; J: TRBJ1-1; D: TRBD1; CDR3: CAWSGEVGQGSIGAFF; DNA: TGTGCCTGGAGTGGGGAGGTAGGACAGGGGAGTATTGGAGCTTTCTTT
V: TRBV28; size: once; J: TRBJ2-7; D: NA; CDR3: CASFEGDEQYF; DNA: TGTGCCAGTTTTGAGGGGGACGAGCAGTACTTC
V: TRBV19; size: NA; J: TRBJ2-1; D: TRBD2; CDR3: CASSLSYSGRPRRVSYNEQFF; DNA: TGTGCCAGTAGTCTCTCCTATAGCGGGAGGCCCCGGCGGGTCTCCTACAATGAGCAGTTCTTC
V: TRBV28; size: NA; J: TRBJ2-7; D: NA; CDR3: CASSLQQNRGRIGSGSREQYF; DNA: TGTGCCAGCAGTTTACAACAAAACAGGGGGCGCATCGGTAGCGGGAGTCGGGAGCAGTACTTC
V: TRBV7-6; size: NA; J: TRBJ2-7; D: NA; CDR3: CASSLISASYEQYF; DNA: TGTGCCAGCAGCTTAATAAGTGCGTCCTACGAGCAGTACTTC
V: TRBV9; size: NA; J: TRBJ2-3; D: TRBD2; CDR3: CASSVGGSGFSDTQYF; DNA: TGTGCCAGCAGCGTCGGGGGGAGTGGTTTTAGTGATACGCAGTATTTT
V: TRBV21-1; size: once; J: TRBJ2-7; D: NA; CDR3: CASSKGGDPYEQYF; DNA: TGTGCCAGCAGCAAAGGCGGGGACCCTTACGAGCAGTACTTC
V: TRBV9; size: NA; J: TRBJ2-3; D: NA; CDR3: CASSPLVEVTQYF; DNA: TGTGCCAGCAGCCCCCTTGTGGAGGTTACGCAGTATTTT
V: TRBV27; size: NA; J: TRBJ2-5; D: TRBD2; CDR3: CASRVAGSYQETQYF; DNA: TGTGCCAGCAGGGTAGCGGGGTCGTACCAAGAGACCCAGTACTTC
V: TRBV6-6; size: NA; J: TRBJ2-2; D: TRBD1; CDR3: CASSITGTGEAGELFF; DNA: TGTGCCAGCAGTATCACCGGGACAGGGGAAGCCGGGGAGCTGTTTTTT
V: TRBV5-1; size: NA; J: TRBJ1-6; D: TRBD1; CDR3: CASSTGTGRSPLHF; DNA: TGCGCCAGCAGCACCGGGACAGGGCGTTCACCCCTCCACTTT
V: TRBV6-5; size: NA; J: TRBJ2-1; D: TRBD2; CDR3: CASSYSLAGAGNEQFF; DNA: TGTGCCAGCAGTTACAGCCTAGCGGGAGCTGGCAATGAGCAGTTCTTC
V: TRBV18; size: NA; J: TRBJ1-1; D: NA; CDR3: CASSPAIRNTEAFF; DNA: TGTGCCAGCTCACCAGCTATTAGGAACACTGAAGCTTTCTTT
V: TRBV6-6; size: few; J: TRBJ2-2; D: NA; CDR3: CASSSSRGTGELFF; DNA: TGTGCCAGCAGTTCCTCGCGGGGAACCGGGGAGCTGTTTTTT
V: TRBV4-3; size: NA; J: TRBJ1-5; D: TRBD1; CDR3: CASSQEPGGEIEPQHF; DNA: TGCGCCAGCAGCCAAGAACCAGGGGGCGAAATAGAGCCCCAGCATTTT
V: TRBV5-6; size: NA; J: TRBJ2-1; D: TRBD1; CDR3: CASSLVQGGNEQFF; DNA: TGTGCCAGCAGCTTGGTACAGGGGGGAAATGAGCAGTTCTTC
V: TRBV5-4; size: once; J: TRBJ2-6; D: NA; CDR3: CASSLGGQSGANVLTF; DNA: TGTGCCAGCAGCTTGGGGGGCCAATCTGGGGCCAACGTCCTGACTTTC
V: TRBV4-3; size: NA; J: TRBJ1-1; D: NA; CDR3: CASSQDGTGLNTEAFF; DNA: TGCGCCAGCAGCCAAGATGGAACAGGGCTGAACACTGAAGCTTTCTTT
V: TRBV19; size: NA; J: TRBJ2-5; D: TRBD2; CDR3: CASSPIAGGPETQYF; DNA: TGTGCCAGTAGTCCAATAGCGGGAGGGCCAGAGACCCAGTACTTC
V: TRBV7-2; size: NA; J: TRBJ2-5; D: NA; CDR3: CASRLGGGARQETQYF; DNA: TGTGCCAGCAGACTAGGGGGGGGCGCGCGGCAAGAGACCCAGTACTTC
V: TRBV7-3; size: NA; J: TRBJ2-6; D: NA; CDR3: CASSEGQSGANVLTF; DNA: TGTGCCAGCAGCGAGGGACAATCTGGGGCCAACGTCCTGACTTTC
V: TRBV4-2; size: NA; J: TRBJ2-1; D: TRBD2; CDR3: CASSQGRGGNEQFF; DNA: TGTGCCAGCAGCCAGGGGAGGGGCGGGAATGAGCAGTTCTTC
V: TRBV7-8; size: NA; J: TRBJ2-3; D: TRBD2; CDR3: CASSPWLAGGADTQYF; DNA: TGTGCCAGCAGCCCCTGGCTAGCGGGAGGGGCAGATACGCAGTATTTT
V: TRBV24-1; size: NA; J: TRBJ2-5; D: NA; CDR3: CATSDSVAELGETQYF; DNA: TGTGCCACCAGTGATTCGGTAGCGGAACTCGGAGAGACCCAGTACTTC
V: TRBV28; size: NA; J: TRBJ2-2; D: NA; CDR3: CASSLTARGTGELFF; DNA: TGTGCCAGCAGTCTCACCGCCAGAGGGACCGGGGAGCTGTTTTTT
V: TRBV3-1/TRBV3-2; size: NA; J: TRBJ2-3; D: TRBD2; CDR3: CASSPERAGNTDTQYF; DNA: TGTGCCAGCAGCCCGGAGAGAGCGGGAAACACAGATACGCAGTATTTT
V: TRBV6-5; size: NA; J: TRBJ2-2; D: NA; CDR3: CASRTGSLLTGELFF; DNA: TGTGCCTCCCGCACGGGGTCACTCCTCACCGGGGAGCTGTTTTTT
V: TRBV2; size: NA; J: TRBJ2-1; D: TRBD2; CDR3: CARGGLAGGYNEQFF; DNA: TGTGCCAGAGGAGGGCTAGCGGGAGGATACAATGAGCAGTTCTTC
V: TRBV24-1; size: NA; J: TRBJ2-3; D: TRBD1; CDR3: CATSKPQGALRTDTQYF; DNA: TGTGCCACCAGCAAGCCCCAGGGGGCCCTTCGCACAGATACGCAGTATTTT
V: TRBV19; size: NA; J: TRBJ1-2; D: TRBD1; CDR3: CASTGGYGYTF; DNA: TGTGCCAGTACAGGGGGCTATGGCTACACCTTC
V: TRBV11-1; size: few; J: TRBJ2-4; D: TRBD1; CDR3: CASSLSDRGNIQYF; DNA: TGTGCCAGCAGCTTATCCGACAGGGGAAACATTCAGTACTTC
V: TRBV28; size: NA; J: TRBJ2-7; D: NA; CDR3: CASSFLSGTSSYEQYF; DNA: TGTGCCAGCAGTTTTCTCTCCGGGACAAGCTCCTACGAGCAGTACTTC
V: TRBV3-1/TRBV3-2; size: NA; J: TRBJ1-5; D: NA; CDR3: CASSQGAGHSQPQHF; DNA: TGTGCCAGCAGCCAAGGGGCGGGGCATTCGCAGCCCCAGCATTTT
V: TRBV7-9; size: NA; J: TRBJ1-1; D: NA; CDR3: CASSFSGELEAFF; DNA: TGTGCCAGCAGCTTCTCAGGTGAACTTGAAGCTTTCTTT
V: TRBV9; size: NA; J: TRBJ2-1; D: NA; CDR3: CASSVGGTVGNEQFF; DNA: TGTGCCAGCAGCGTAGGAGGTACCGTGGGCAATGAGCAGTTCTTC
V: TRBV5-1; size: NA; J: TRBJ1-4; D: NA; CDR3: CASSSSTNEKLFF; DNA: TGCGCCAGCAGCTCCTCAACTAATGAAAAACTGTTTTTT
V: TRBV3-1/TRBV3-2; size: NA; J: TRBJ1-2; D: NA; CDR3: CASSPLSRDGYTF; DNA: TGTGCCAGCAGCCCATTGAGTCGGGATGGCTACACCTTC